One sample yielded the 27 T cell receptor beta chains listed below, sequenced in a study of cytomegalovirus exposure and HLA in healthy donors listed by TCRdb under 2017. The library was obtained by the immunoSEQ multiplex PCR assay. TCRdb obtained this table from immuneACCESS and retained in-frame rearrangements with V and J assigned. These tables miss some clones; where compared with another copy, unresolved V genes account for less than half of the shortfall, and the remainder is unexplained. The sample table lists 180,000 or so clones, roughly 88% of them with a count of one. The ten most abundant clones make up roughly 13% of the sample. Sequencing was carried out using PBMCs. Receptors were obtained from a woman under 40 in good health and CMV-seropositive.

This clone was picked up a small number of times. The V call is TRBV18, the J call TRBJ1-2; D is unclear. The CDR3 runs 12 residues. V was shortened by 1 base and J by 8 bases, with 8 bases between the two germline ends. Looked up from germline, CDR1 is KGHSH and CDR2 is LQKENI. The CDR3 loop is CASSPLGEGYTF. The CDR3 DNA reads TGTGCCAGCTCACCACTCGGGGAAGGCTACACCTTC. The variable domain in full, with the rest retrieved from reference TRBV18 and TRBJ1-2, is NAGVMQNPRHLVRRRGQEARLRCSPMKGHSHVYWYRQLPEEGLKFMVYLQKENIIDESGMPKERFSAEFPKEGPSILRIQQVVRGDSAAYFCASSPLGEGYTFGSGTRLTVV.

The chain combines TRBV19 with TRBJ1-2, with a weak D call TRBD1 (6 bases). V was shortened by 6 bases and J by 3 bases, with 23 bases between the two germline ends. Per germline, CDR1 LNHDA and CDR2 SQIVND (reference sequence). The CDR3 extends over 17 amino acids. The CDR3 loop is CASRNPRARGHDYGYTF. CDR3 DNA: TGTGCCAGTAGGAACCCTAGGGCGCGGGGGCATGACTATGGCTACACCTTC.

The gene calls are TRBV28 and TRBJ2-7, with D maybe TRBD1 (5 bases). The CDR3 spans 13 residues. Germline values: CDR1 MDHEN, CDR2 SYDVKM. V was pared by 6 bases and J by 0 bases, with 9 bases between. The CDR3 DNA follows: TGTGCCAGCAGCCCGACAGTCTCCTACGAGCAGTACTTC. Protein sequence: CASSPTVSYEQYF.

The rearrangement uses TRBV25-1 and TRBJ2-7; D remains unclear. Deletions cut 1 base from V and 2 bases from J, with 9 bases between. Germline assignment: CDR1 MGHDK and CDR2 SYGVNS. The CDR3 has 14 amino acids. CDR3 DNA: TGTGCCAGCAGTGAATCTGGTCAGACCTACGAGCAGTACTTC. Translation gives CASSESGQTYEQYF.

This clone was recorded a few times. The J gene is TRBJ2-7, the V gene TRBV10-3; 8 positions match TRBD1. V trimming: 3 bases; J trimming: 4 bases; junction bases outside the gene matches: 2. The CDR3 sequence is 13 residues long. Germline lookup yields CDR1 ENHRY and CDR2 SYGVKD. The DNA for the CDR3 is TGTGCCATCAGTGATGGGGACAGGTACGAGCAGTACTTC. The encoded protein is CAISDGDRYEQYF.

This rearrangement joins TRBV27 to TRBJ2-1; 7 nucleotides align to TRBD2. The J segment lost 4 bases and the V segment lost 6 bases, leaving 9 bases of the junction unmatched. Per the germline V gene, CDR1 is MNHEY and CDR2 is SMNVEV (reference sequence). The CDR3 length is 15 residues. The CDR3 loop is CASRPWTREYNEQFF. CDR3 DNA sequence: TGTGCCAGCAGGCCCTGGACTAGGGAGTACAATGAGCAGTTCTTC.

The chain joins TRBV9 to TRBJ1-2; D remains unclear. There are 15 residues in the CDR3. The germline CDR1 and CDR2 sequences are SGDLS and YYNGEE. V was pared by 4 bases and J by 8 bases, with 21 bases between. CDR3 in DNA: TGTGCCAGCAGCCCCCGGGATTTACCCGTCGGGGGCTACACCTTC. Translated: CASSPRDLPVGGYTF.

The gene calls are TRBV21-1 and TRBJ2-3; the listed D gene, TRBD1, was not tested against the DNA. TRBV21-1 is annotated as a pseudogene. This CDR3 is 13 amino acids long. The CDR3 spells CASTSWCRDTQYF. CDR3 nucleotides: TGTGCCAGCACCAGTTGGTGCAGAGATACGCAGTATTTT.

The rearrangement joins TRBV28 to TRBJ1-4; D may be TRBD1 (6 bases). Deletions cut 3 bases from V and 4 bases from J, with 18 bases between. The CDR3 runs to 17 residues. Looked up from germline, CDR1 is MDHEN and CDR2 is SYDVKM. The CDR3 DNA reads as TGTGCCAGCAGTTTCAGGCTTTCAGGGGCTGGTAATGAAAAACTGTTTTTT. Amino acids: CASSFRLSGAGNEKLFF.

On this clone: This sample also contains other DNA sequences that code for the same CDR3. V gene TRBV11-2 combines with J gene TRBJ2-7; D is ambiguous. The CDR3 has 12 amino acids. The V end lost 1 base, the J end lost 4 bases, and 5 bases lay between the germline ends. CDR1 is SGHAT and CDR2 is FQNNGV in the germline V gene. The CDR3 DNA follows: TGTGCCAGCAGCTTAGGGGCTTACGAGCAGTACTTC. This translates into CASSLGAYEQYF.

The V call is TRBV7-6, the J call TRBJ2-3, with 13 positions matching TRBD2. J was trimmed by 6 bases and V by 6 bases; bases with no gene match: 12. The CDR3 has 17 residues. CDR1 is SGHVS, CDR2 FNYEAQ, per germline. The CDR3 region is CASSHRTSGGWSDTQYF. CDR3 DNA: TGTGCCAGCAGTCATAGGACTAGCGGGGGTTGGTCGGATACGCAGTATTTT.

CDR3 amino acids: CASSQASGSYNEQFF. CDR3 nucleotide sequence: TGTGCCAGCAGCCAGGCGTCGGGCTCCTACAATGAGCAGTTCTTC. The chain employs TRBV14 and TRBJ2-1, with D unclear. Germline values: CDR1 SGHDN, CDR2 FVKESK. Trimming took off 3 bases at V and 0 bases at J, with 9 bases between the two ends. There are 15 residues in the CDR3.

V usage is TRBV11-3 and J usage is TRBJ2-7, with D perhaps matching TRBD1 (6 bases). The germline V and J ends were trimmed by 5 bases and 0 bases, with 11 bases remaining between them. Germline-derived CDR1 and CDR2 are SGHNT and YENEEA. The CDR3 is 14 amino acids. CDR3 loop: CASSQDSSSYEQYF. The CDR3 DNA follows: TGTGCCAGCAGCCAGGACAGTAGCTCCTACGAGCAGTACTTC.

This rearrangement joins TRBV9 to TRBJ2-1; 8 nucleotides agree with TRBD2. J gave up 8 bases and V 2 bases, and 6 bases lay outside the gene matches. This CDR3 comprises 14 residues. Germline loops: CDR1 SGDLS, CDR2 YYNGEE. As DNA, the CDR3 is TGTGCCAGCAGCGTCACTCTGCGGGAGGATGAGCAGTTCTTC. It codes for CASSVTLREDEQFF.

A few counts support this clone. The CDR3 sequence: CASSPKGERVEQYF. The CDR3 DNA is TGTGCCAGCAGTCCCAAGGGTGAGCGGGTCGAGCAGTACTTC. The rearrangement joins TRBV27 to TRBJ2-7; TRBD2 is a possible D gene (6 bases). Trimming left V 5 bases short and J 6 bases short, with 17 bases between. The germline V gene encodes CDR1 MNHEY and CDR2 SMNVEV (reference sequence). The length of the CDR3 is 14 residues.

This rearrangement joins TRBV7-2 to TRBJ2-1, with a possible D match to TRBD2 (6 bases). The CDR3 length is 15 residues. The V gene lost 3 bases and the J gene lost 7 bases, with 16 bases spanning the gap. Germline assignment: CDR1 SGHTA and CDR2 FQGNSA. CDR3 residues: CASSFGTSLTNEQFF. For the CDR3, the DNA is TGTGCCAGCAGCTTTGGGACTTCACTTACAAATGAGCAGTTCTTC.

V gene TRBV23-1 combines with J gene TRBJ2-1, with 9 bases matching TRBD2. TRBV23-1 is known as an ORF, though its function is uncertain. There are 15 residues in the CDR3. V gave up 4 bases and J gave up 9 bases; unmatched junction bases: 10. For the CDR3, the DNA is TGCGCCAGCAGTCTAGGTAGCGGGAGAAGTAGTGAGCAGTTCTTC. Encoded protein: CASSLGSGRSSEQFF.

The CDR3 DNA sequence: TGTGCCAGCAGCTTAGACGGGAGCTCCTACAATGAGCAGTTCTTC. It specifies CASSLDGSSYNEQFF. The rearrangement joins TRBV7-6 to TRBJ2-1, with D tentatively TRBD2 (6 bases). This CDR3 is built from 15 residues. V lost 1 base and J lost 0, with 7 bases in between. The germline V gene encodes CDR1 SGHVS and CDR2 FNYEAQ. Drawing the rest from reference TRBV7-6 and TRBJ2-1, the complete variable domain is GAGVSQSPRYKVTKRGQDVALRCDPISGHVSLYWYRQALGQGPEFLTYFNYEAQQDKSGLPNDRFSAERPEGSISTLTIQRTEQRDSAMYRCASSLDGSSYNEQFFGPGTRLTVL.

The chain recombines TRBV5-4 with TRBJ1-1, with D possibly matching TRBD1 (6 bases). V lost 4 bases to trimming and J lost 2 bases, with 12 bases between them. CDR3 length equals 14 residues. The germline gives CDR1 SGHNT, CDR2 YYREEE (reference sequence). The CDR3 DNA follows: TGTGCCAGCAGCCCTCAGGGGTTTAACACTGAAGCTTTCTTT. The encoded protein is CASSPQGFNTEAFF.

The J gene is TRBJ1-2, the V gene TRBV5-6; 8 nucleotides align to TRBD1. Germline lookup yields CDR1 SGHDT and CDR2 YYEEEE. The CDR3 spans 15 residues. Germline trimming cut 1 base from V and 8 bases from J; bases unmatched to any gene: 10. The CDR3 bases are TGTGCCAGCAGCTTGACGGACAGGGATAGCGGAGGCTACACCTTC. Protein sequence: CASSLTDRDSGGYTF.

The chain joins TRBV7-9 to TRBJ2-3; D is perhaps TRBD2 (6 bases). The V gene's germline CDR1 is SEHNR and CDR2 FQNEAQ (reference sequence). V dropped 3 bases and J dropped 0 bases, with 10 bases sitting between them. CDR3 size: 15 residues. CDR3 protein: CASSLQGTSTDTQYF. The CDR3 DNA reads as TGTGCCAGCAGCTTGCAAGGGACTAGCACAGATACGCAGTATTTT.

The chain has TRBV27 and TRBJ2-6, with a tentative D call TRBD1 (5 bases). Germline V gene sequence: CDR1 MNHEY, CDR2 SMNVEV (reference sequence). V lost 6 bases to trimming and J lost 0 bases, with 24 bases between them. This CDR3 is 20 amino acids long. CDR3 in DNA: TGTGCCAGCAGGCCTATGTCAGACGCCCAGGGCCGCTCTGGGGCCAACGTCCTGACTTTC. It translates to CASRPMSDAQGRSGANVLTF.

This rearrangement joins TRBV19 to TRBJ2-7, with 8 bases aligning to TRBD2. Looked up from germline, CDR1 is LNHDA and CDR2 is SQIVND (reference sequence). This CDR3 is built from 17 residues. With V trimmed by 0 bases and J by 4 bases, 11 bases remained unmatched. The CDR3 bases are TGTGCCAGTAGTATAGATCGGGGAGCGGGAGCTTCTTACGAGCAGTACTTC. Residues: CASSIDRGAGASYEQYF.

The rearrangement uses TRBV19 and TRBJ2-7, with D tentatively TRBD1 (7 bases). CDR3 length: 14 amino acids. In germline, CDR1 is LNHDA, CDR2 SQIVND (reference sequence). V gave up 6 bases and J gave up 6 bases, with 18 bases separating them. CDR3 nucleotide sequence: TGTGCCAGTAGCTTACAGGGGAGGCCGTCCGAGCAGTACTTC. Translation: CASSLQGRPSEQYF. The entire variable domain, with the rest obtained from reference TRBV19 and TRBJ2-7, is as follows: DGGITQSPKYLFRKEGQNVTLSCEQNLNHDAMYWYRQDPGQGLRLIYYSQIVNDFQKGDIAEGYSVSREKKESFPLTVTSAQKNPTAFYLCASSLQGRPSEQYFGPGTRLTVT.

The chain combines TRBV9 with TRBJ2-1, with TRBD2 matching 7 bases. This CDR3 region has 15 residues. Germline assignment: CDR1 SGDLS and CDR2 YYNGEE. V shed 1 base, J shed 0 bases, and the junction held 1 base outside the gene matches. For the CDR3, the DNA is TGTGCCAGCAGCGTACGGACTAGCTCCTACAATGAGCAGTTCTTC. This encodes CASSVRTSSYNEQFF.

The V gene is TRBV19, the J gene TRBJ2-5, with TRBD2 matching over 7 bases. Per germline, CDR1 LNHDA and CDR2 SQIVND (reference sequence). Trimming cost V 10 bases and J 5 bases; bases outside gene matches: 25. The CDR3 covers 18 residues. The CDR3 DNA sequence: TGTGCCACCTTACCTGACCTGATTTGGGGAGGGTATATGGAGACCCAGTACTTC. This sequence encodes CATLPDLIWGGYMETQYF.

This clone was observed a few times. This chain links TRBV6-5 with TRBJ2-1; D gene ambiguous. V lost 0 bases and J lost 4, with 7 bases in between. Germline values: CDR1 MNHEY, CDR2 SVGAGI. The CDR3 contains 14 residues. The CDR3 spells CASSYSRVYNEQFF. The CDR3 nucleotides are TGTGCCAGCAGTTACTCTCGTGTATACAATGAGCAGTTCTTC.